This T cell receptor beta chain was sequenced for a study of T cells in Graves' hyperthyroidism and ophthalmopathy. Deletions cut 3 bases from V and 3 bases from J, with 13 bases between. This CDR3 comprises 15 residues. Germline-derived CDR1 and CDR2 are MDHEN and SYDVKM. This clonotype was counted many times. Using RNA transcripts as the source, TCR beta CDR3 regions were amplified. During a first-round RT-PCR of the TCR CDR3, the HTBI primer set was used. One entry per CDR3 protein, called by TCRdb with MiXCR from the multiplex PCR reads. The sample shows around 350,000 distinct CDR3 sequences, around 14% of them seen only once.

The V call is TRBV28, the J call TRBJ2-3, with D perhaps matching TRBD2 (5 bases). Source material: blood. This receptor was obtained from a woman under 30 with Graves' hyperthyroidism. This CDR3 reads CASSLRRASTDTQYF. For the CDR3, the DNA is TGTGCCAGCAGTTTGAGGCGGGCGAGTACAGATACGCAGTATTTT.